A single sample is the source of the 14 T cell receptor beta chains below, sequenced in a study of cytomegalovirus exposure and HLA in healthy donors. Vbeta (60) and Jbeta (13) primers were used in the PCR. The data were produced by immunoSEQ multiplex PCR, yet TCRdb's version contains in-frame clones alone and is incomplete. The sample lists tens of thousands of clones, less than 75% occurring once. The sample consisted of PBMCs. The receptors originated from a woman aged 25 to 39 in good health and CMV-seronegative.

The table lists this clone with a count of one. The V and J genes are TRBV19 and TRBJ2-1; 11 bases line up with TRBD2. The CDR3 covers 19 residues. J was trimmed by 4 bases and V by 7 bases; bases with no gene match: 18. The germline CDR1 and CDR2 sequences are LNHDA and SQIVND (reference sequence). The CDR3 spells CASKSLTIGTSGLYNEQFF. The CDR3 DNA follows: TGTGCCAGTAAATCCCTTACCATAGGGACTAGCGGATTATACAATGAGCAGTTCTTC.

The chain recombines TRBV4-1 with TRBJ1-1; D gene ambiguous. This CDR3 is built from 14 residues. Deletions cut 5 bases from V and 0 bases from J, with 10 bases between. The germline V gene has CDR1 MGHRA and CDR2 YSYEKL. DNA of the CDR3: TGCGCCAGCAGCTCAACGACTGTGAACACTGAAGCTTTCTTT. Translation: CASSSTTVNTEAFF.

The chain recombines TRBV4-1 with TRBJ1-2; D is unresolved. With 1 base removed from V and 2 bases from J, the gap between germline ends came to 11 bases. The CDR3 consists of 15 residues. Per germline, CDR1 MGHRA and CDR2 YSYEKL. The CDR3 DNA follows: TGCGCCAGCAGCCAAGTTAACGGAGCCAACTATGGCTACACCTTC. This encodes CASSQVNGANYGYTF.

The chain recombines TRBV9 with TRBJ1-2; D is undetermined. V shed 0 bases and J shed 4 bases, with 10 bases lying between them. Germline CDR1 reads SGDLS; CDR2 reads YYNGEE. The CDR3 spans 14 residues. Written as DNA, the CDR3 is TGTGCCAGCAGCGTAGATGAACCCGGCTATGGCTACACCTTC. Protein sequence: CASSVDEPGYGYTF.

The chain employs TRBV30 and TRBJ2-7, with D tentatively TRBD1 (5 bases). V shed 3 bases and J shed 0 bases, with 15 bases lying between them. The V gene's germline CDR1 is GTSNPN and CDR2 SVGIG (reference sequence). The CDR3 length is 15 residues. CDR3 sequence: CAWRTRQTLSYEQYF. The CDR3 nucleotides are TGTGCCTGGAGAACTCGACAGACACTCTCCTACGAGCAGTACTTC.

CDR3 residues: CASRPYRDGQPQHF. CDR3 coding DNA: TGTGCCAGCAGGCCCTACAGGGACGGTCAGCCCCAGCATTTT. This chain joins TRBV6-5 and TRBJ1-5, with D perhaps TRBD1 (6 bases). V lost 6 bases and J lost 6, with 15 bases in between. CDR1 is MNHEY and CDR2 is SVGAGI in the germline V gene. This CDR3 is built from 14 residues.

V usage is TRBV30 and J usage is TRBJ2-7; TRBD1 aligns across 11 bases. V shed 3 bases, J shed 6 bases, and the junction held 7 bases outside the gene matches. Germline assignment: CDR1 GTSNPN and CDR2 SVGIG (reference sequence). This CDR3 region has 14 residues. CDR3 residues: CAWSSGQGAGEQYF. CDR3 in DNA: TGTGCCTGGAGCTCAGGACAGGGGGCTGGCGAGCAGTACTTC.

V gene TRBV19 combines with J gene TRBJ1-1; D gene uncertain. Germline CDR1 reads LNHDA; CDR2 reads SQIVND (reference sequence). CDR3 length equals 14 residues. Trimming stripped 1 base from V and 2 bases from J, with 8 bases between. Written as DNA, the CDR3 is TGTGCCAGTAGTATAGCCCAGATAAACACTGAAGCTTTCTTT. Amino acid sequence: CASSIAQINTEAFF.

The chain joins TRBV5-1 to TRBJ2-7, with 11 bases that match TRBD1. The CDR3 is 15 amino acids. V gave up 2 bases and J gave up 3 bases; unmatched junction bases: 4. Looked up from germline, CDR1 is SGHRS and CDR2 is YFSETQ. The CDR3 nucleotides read TGCGCCAGCAGCTTAACCGGGACAGGGGGCTACGAGCAGTACTTC. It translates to CASSLTGTGGYEQYF.

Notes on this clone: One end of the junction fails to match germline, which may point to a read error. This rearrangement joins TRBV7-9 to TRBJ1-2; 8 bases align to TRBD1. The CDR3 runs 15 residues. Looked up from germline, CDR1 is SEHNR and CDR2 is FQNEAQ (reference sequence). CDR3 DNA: TGTGCCGGCAGCTTAGCGTCAGGGGGCATCTATGGCTACACCTTC. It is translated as CAGSLASGGIYGYTF.

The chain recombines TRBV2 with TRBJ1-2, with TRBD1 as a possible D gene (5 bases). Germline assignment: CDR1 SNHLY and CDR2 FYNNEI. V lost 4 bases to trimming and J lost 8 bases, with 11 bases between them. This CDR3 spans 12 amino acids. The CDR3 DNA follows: TGTGCCAGCAGTGTGGGGGGGTTGGGCTACACCTTC. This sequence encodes CASSVGGLGYTF.

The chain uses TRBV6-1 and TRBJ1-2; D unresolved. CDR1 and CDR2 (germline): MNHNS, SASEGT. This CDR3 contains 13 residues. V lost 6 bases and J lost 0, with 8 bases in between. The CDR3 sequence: CASRGVPNYGYTF. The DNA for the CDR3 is TGTGCCAGCAGGGGCGTCCCTAACTATGGCTACACCTTC.

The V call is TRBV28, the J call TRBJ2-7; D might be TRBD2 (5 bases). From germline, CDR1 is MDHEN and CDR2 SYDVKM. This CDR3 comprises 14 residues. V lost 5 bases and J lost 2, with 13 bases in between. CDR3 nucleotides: TGTGCCAGCAGTACCCCCGGAGGAGCCTACGAGCAGTACTTC. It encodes CASSTPGGAYEQYF.

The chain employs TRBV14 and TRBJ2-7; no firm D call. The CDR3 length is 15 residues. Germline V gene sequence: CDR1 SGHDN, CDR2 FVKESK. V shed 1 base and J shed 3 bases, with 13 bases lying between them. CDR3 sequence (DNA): TGTGCCAGCAGCCAAGTCCTGGGCTCGGTCTACGAGCAGTACTTC. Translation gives CASSQVLGSVYEQYF.